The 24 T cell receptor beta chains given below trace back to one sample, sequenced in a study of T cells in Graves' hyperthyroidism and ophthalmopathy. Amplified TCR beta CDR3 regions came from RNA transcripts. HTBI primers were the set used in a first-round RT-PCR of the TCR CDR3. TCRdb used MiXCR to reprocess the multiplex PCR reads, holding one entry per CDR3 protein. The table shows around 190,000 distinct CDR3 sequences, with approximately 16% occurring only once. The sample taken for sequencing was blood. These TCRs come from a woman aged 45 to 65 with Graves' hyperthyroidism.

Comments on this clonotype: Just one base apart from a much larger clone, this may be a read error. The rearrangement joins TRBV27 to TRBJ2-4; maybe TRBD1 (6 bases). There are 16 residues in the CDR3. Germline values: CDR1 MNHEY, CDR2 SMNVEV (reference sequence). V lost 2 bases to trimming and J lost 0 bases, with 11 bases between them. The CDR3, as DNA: TGTGCCAGCAGTTTACGGGCAGGGGAAGCCAAAAACATTCAGTACTTC. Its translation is CASSLRAGEAKNIQYF.

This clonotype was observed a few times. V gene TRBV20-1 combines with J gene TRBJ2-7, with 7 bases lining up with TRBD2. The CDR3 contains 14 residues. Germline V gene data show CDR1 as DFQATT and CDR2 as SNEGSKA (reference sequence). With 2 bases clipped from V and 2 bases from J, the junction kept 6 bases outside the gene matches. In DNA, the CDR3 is TGCAGTGCTAGAATTAGCGGGCTCCCCTACGAGCAGTACTTC. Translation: CSARISGLPYEQYF.

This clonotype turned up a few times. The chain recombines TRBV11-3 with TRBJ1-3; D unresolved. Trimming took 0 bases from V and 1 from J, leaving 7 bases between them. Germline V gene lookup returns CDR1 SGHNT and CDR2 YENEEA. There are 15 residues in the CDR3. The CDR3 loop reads CASSLDHLSGNTIYF. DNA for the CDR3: TGTGCCAGCAGCTTAGATCACCTGTCTGGAAACACCATATATTTT. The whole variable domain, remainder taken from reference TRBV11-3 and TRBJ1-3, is EAGVVQSPRYKIIEKKQPVAFWCNPISGHNTLYWYLQNLGQGPELLIRYENEEAVDDSQLPKDRFSAERLKGVDSTLKIQPAELGDSAVYLCASSLDHLSGNTIYFGEGSWLTVV.

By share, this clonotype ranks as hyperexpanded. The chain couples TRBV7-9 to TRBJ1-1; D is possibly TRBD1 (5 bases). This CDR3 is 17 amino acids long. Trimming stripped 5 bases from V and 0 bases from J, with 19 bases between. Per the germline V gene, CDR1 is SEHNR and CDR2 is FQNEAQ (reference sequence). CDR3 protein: CASSPSIGGTMNTEAFF. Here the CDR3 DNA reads TGTGCCAGCAGCCCCTCGATTGGGGGAACCATGAACACTGAAGCTTTCTTT. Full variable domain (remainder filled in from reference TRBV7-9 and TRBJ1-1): DTGVSQNPRHKITKRGQNVTFRCDPISEHNRLYWYRQTLGQGPEFLTYFQNEAQLEKSRLLSDRFSAERPKGSFSTLEIQRTEQGDSAMYLCASSPSIGGTMNTEAFFGQGTRLTVV.

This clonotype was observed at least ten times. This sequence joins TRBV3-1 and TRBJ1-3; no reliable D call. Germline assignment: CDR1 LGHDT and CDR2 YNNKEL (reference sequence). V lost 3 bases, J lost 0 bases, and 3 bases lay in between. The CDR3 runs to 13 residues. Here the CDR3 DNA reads TGTGCCAGCAGCCAGTACTCTGGAAACACCATATATTTT. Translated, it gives CASSQYSGNTIYF.

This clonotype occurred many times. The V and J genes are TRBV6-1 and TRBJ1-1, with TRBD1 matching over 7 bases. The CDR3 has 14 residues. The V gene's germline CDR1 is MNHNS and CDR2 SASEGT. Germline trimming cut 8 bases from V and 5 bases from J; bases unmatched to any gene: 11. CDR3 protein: CASSATGPWTEAFF. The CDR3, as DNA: TGTGCCAGCTCAGCGACAGGGCCGTGGACTGAAGCTTTCTTT.

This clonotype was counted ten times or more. CDR3 nucleotides: TGCAGTGCTAGGTTCGCGGCAGATACGCAGTATTTT. Translated: CSARFAADTQYF. The rearrangement links TRBV20-1 to TRBJ2-3; D gene uncertain. The CDR3 loop spans 12 amino acids. Trimming left V 3 bases short and J 4 bases short, with 8 bases between. Germline V gives CDR1 DFQATT, CDR2 SNEGSKA (reference sequence).

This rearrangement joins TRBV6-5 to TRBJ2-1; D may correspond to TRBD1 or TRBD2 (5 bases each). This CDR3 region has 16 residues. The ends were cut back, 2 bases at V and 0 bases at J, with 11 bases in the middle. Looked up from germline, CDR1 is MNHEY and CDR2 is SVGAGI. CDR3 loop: CASSYEGRNSYNEQFF. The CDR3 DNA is TGTGCCAGCAGTTACGAGGGGCGAAACTCCTACAATGAGCAGTTCTTC.

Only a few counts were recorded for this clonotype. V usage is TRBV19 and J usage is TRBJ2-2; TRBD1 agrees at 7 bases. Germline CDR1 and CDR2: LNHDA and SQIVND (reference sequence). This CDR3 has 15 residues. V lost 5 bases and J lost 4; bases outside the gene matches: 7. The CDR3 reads CASSSKDRFTGELFF. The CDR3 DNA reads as TGTGCCAGTAGTTCAAAGGACAGGTTCACCGGGGAGCTGTTTTTT.

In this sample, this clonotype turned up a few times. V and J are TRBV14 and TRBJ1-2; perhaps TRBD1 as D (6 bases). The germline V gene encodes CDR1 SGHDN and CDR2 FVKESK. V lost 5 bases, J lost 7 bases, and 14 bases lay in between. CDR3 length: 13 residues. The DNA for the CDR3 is TGTGCCAGCAGCGTTAACCAGGGGTCTGGCTACACCTTC. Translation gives CASSVNQGSGYTF.

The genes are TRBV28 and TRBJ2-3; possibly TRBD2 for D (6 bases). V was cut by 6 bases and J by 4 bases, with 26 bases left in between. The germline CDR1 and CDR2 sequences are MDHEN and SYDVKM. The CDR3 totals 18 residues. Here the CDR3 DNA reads TGTGCCAGCAGCCCTCCTTCCGCTAGCGTAGAAGGCGCAGATACGCAGTATTTT. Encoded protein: CASSPPSASVEGADTQYF.

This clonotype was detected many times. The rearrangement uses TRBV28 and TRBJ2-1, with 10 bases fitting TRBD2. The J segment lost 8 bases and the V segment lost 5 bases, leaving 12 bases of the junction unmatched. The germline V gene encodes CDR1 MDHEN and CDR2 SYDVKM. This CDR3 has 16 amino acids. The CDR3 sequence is CASSLPLAGDGYEQFF. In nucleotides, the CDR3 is TGTGCCAGCAGTCTCCCTCTAGCGGGAGATGGTTATGAGCAGTTCTTC.

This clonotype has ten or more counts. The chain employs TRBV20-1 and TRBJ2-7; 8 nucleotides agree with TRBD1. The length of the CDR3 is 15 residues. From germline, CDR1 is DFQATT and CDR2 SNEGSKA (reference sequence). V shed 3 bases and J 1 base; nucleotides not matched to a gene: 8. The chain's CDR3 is CSASYQGARSYEQYF. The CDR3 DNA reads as TGCAGTGCTAGTTACCAGGGGGCCCGATCCTACGAGCAGTACTTC.

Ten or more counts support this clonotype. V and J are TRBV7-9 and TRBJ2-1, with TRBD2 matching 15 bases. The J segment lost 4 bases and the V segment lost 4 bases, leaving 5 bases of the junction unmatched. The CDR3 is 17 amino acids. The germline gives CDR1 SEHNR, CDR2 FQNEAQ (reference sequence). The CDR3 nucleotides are TGTGCCAGCAGCTCGCCGGGACTAGCGGGAGGTTACAATGAGCAGTTCTTC. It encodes CASSSPGLAGGYNEQFF. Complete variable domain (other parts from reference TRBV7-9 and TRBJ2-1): DTGVSQNPRHKITKRGQNVTFRCDPISEHNRLYWYRQTLGQGPEFLTYFQNEAQLEKSRLLSDRFSAERPKGSFSTLEIQRTEQGDSAMYLCASSSPGLAGGYNEQFFGPGTRLTVL.

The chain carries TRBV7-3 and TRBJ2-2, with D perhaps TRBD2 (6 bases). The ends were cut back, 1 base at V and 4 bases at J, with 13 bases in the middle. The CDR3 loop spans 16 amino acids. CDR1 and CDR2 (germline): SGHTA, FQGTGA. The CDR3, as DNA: TGTGCCAGCAGCTTAATACCCCCCGGGGGCACCGGGGAGCTGTTTTTT. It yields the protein CASSLIPPGGTGELFF.

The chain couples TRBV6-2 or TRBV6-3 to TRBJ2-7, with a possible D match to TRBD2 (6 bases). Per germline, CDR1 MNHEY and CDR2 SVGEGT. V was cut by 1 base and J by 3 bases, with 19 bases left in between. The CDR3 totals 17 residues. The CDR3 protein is CASSYLWGDRELYEQYF. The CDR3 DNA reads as TGTGCCAGCAGTTACTTGTGGGGGGACCGGGAACTCTACGAGCAGTACTTC.

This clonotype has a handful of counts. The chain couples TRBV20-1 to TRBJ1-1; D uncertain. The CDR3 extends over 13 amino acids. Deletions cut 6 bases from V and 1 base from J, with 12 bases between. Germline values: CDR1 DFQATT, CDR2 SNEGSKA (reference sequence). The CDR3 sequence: CSALGVANTEAFF. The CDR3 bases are TGCAGTGCCCTCGGGGTAGCGAACACTGAAGCTTTCTTT.

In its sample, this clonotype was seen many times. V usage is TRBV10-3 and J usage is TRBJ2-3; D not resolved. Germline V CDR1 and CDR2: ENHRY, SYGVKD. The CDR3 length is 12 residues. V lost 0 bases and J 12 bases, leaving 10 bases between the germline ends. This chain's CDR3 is CAISESWLEQYF. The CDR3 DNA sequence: TGTGCCATCAGTGAGTCATGGCTAGAACAGTATTTT.

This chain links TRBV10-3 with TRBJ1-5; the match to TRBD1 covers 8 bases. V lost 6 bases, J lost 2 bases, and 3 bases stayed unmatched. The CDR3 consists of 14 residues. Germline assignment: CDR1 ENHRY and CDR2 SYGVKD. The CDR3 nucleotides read TGTGCCATCAGAGAGACAGGGGGCAATCAGCCCCAGCATTTT. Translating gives CAIRETGGNQPQHF.

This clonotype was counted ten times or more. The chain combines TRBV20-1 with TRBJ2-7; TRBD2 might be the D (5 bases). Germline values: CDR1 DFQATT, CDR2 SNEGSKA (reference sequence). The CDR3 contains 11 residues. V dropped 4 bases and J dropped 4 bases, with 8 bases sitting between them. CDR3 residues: CSAMTTYEQYF. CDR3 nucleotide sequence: TGCAGTGCTATGACTACTTACGAGCAGTACTTC.

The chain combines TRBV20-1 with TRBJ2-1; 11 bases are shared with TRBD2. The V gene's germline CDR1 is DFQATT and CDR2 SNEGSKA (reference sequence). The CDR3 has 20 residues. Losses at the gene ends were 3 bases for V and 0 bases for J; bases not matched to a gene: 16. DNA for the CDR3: TGCAGTGCTAGGGTGGGTTCCGGGACTAGCGGATACCGCTCCTACAATGAGCAGTTCTTC. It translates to CSARVGSGTSGYRSYNEQFF.

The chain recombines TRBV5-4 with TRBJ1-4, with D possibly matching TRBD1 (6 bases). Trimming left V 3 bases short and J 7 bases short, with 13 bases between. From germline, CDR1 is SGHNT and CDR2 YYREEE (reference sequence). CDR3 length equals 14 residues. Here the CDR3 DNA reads TGTGCCAGCAGCTCCAGGGGCGTAGGTGAAAAACTGTTTTTT. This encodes CASSSRGVGEKLFF.

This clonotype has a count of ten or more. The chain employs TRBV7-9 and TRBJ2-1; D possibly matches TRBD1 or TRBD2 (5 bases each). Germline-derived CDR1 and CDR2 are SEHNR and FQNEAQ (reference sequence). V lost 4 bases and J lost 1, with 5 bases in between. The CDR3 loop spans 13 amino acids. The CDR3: CASSWGSYNEQFF. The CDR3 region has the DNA TGTGCCAGCAGCTGGGGGTCCTACAATGAGCAGTTCTTC. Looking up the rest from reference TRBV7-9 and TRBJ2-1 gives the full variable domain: DTGVSQNPRHKITKRGQNVTFRCDPISEHNRLYWYRQTLGQGPEFLTYFQNEAQLEKSRLLSDRFSAERPKGSFSTLEIQRTEQGDSAMYLCASSWGSYNEQFFGPGTRLTVL.

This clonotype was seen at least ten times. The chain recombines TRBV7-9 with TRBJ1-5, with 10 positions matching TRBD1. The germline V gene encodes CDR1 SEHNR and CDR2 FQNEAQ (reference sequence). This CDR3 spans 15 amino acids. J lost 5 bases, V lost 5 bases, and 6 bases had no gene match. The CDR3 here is CASSAGQGLYQPQHF. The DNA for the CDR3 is TGTGCCAGCAGCGCGGGACAGGGGCTATATCAGCCCCAGCATTTT. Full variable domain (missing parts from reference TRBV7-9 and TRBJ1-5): DTGVSQNPRHKITKRGQNVTFRCDPISEHNRLYWYRQTLGQGPEFLTYFQNEAQLEKSRLLSDRFSAERPKGSFSTLEIQRTEQGDSAMYLCASSAGQGLYQPQHFGDGTRLSIL.